The 22 T cell receptor beta chains presented below share a single source sample, sequenced in a study of blood T cells in healthy people across ages. PCR was performed a second time for about 7 to 11 cycles using a sample-barcoded 5' primer and a J-beta primer mix. TCRdb recomputed calls from the 5' RACE reads with MiXCR, one row per CDR3 protein. The sample includes over 550,000 distinct CDR3 sequences, approximately 30% of them seen just once. The sequenced sample consisted of blood. These receptors were taken from an elderly woman in good health.

This clonotype came up many times. The CDR3 protein is CASSLGMRDRRSYEQYF. CDR3 DNA: TGCGCCAGCAGCTTGGGTATGCGGGACAGGCGTTCCTACGAGCAGTACTTC. This chain links TRBV5-1 with TRBJ2-7; 8 positions match TRBD1. Germline V gives CDR1 SGHRS, CDR2 YFSETQ. The trim removed 0 bases at V and 1 base at J, leaving 9 bases unmatched. The CDR3 totals 17 residues.

The sample holds a few counts of this clonotype. This clone may be a read error of a much larger clone one base away. V gene TRBV6-2 or TRBV6-3 combines with J gene TRBJ1-2; the D is unclear. Germline CDR1 and CDR2: MNHEY and SVGEGT. This CDR3 comprises 14 residues. Between the trimmed V and J ends, which lost 6 bases and 8 bases, there was a span of 19 bases. The CDR3 DNA follows: TGTGCCAGCAGGTACCCTTCAGTCCATTCAGGCTACACCTTC. Its translation: CASRYPSVHSGYTF.

This clonotype occurred a few times. The chain couples TRBV6-1 to TRBJ2-6; D ambiguous. The V end lost 4 bases, the J end lost 0 bases, and 7 bases lay between the germline ends. Germline loops: CDR1 MNHNS, CDR2 SASEGT. The CDR3 consists of 15 residues. Here the CDR3 reads CASSGGYSGANVLTF. The DNA for the CDR3 is TGTGCCAGCAGTGGAGGATACTCTGGGGCCAACGTCCTGACTTTC.

The chain has TRBV9 and TRBJ2-6; perhaps TRBD1 as D (6 bases). The CDR3 is 17 residues long. CDR1 SGDLS and CDR2 YYNGEE come from the germline V gene. Trimming took 4 bases from V and 4 from J, leaving 18 bases between them. CDR3 amino acids: CASSKIWGRSGANVLTF. The CDR3 DNA follows: TGTGCCAGCAGCAAGATCTGGGGGCGTAGCGGGGCCAACGTCCTGACTTTC.

This clonotype showed up just once. The V and J genes are TRBV4-1 and TRBJ2-5; 8 bases are shared with TRBD1. Looked up from germline, CDR1 is MGHRA and CDR2 is YSYEKL. The CDR3 length is 17 residues. Unmatched junction bases numbered 19, after V lost 0 bases and J lost 13 bases. The DNA for the CDR3 is TGCGCCAGCAGCCAAGAAGGGGGACAGGCCATTTATAATGAGCGGTACTTC. Translating gives CASSQEGGQAIYNERYF.

There are many counts of this clonotype. With a much larger clone just one base away, this may be a read error. The rearrangement uses TRBV5-4 and TRBJ2-5; 7 nucleotides match TRBD1. Trimming removed 4 bases from V and 3 bases from J; junction bases left unmatched: 3. Per germline, CDR1 SGHNT and CDR2 YYREEE (reference sequence). The CDR3 is 13 residues long. CDR3 in DNA: TGTGCCAGCAGCCAGGGGACAGAAGAGACCCAGTACTTC. Protein: CASSQGTEETQYF.

This clonotype was seen only once. Sequence at one end of the junction differs from germline and may be a read error. V is TRBV2 and J is TRBJ2-1, with D hard to call. The germline V gene has CDR1 SNHLY and CDR2 FYNNEI. The CDR3 contains 13 residues. The CDR3 loop is CASSVRVLNEQFF. The DNA for the CDR3 is TGTGCCAGCAGTGTGAGAGTTCTGAATGAGCAGTTCTTT.

Concerning this clonotype itself: This clone may be a read error of a much larger clone one base away. The V and J genes are TRBV13 and TRBJ1-1; 8 nucleotides line up with TRBD1. Germline V gene data show CDR1 as PRHDT and CDR2 as FYEKMQ (reference sequence). This CDR3 has 15 amino acids. This CDR3 reads CASSLGYRGRTVAFF. CDR3 in DNA: TGTGCCAGCAGCTTAGGGTACAGGGGGAGGACTGTAGCTTTCTTT.

This chain joins TRBV20-1 and TRBJ2-5, with TRBD2 matching 7 bases. After removal of 5 bases from V and 4 bases from J, the junction contained 7 bases not matched to a gene. Per germline, CDR1 DFQATT and CDR2 SNEGSKA (reference sequence). This CDR3 spans 13 amino acids. The CDR3 DNA follows: TGCAGTGCTCCCCCGGCGGGAGTAGAGACCCAGTACTTC. It yields the protein CSAPPAGVETQYF.

This clonotype was found a few times. CDR3: CASSPEFGREGYGYTF. As DNA, the CDR3 is TGTGCCAGCAGCCCCGAATTCGGCAGGGAGGGGTATGGCTACACCTTC. The chain links TRBV11-2 to TRBJ1-2; a possible D gene is TRBD1 (5 bases). This CDR3 is 16 amino acids long. V was shortened by 5 bases and J by 5 bases, with 21 bases between the two germline ends. Germline-derived CDR1 and CDR2 are SGHAT and FQNNGV. The whole variable domain, remainder taken from reference TRBV11-2 and TRBJ1-2, is EAGVAQSPRYKIIEKRQSVAFWCNPISGHATLYWYQQILGQGPKLLIQFQNNGVVDDSQLPKDRFSAERLKGVDSTLKIQPAKLEDSAVYLCASSPEFGREGYGYTFGSGTRLTVV.

This clonotype has a count of ten or more. A much larger clone lies one base from this, so it may be a read error. The chain recombines TRBV12-3 or TRBV12-4 with TRBJ2-5, with D perhaps TRBD2 (6 bases). The CDR3 contains 11 residues. Trimming took 8 bases from V and 11 from J, leaving 15 bases between them. The CDR3: CASGTFDEQYF. The CDR3 DNA sequence: TGTGCCAGCGGGACTTTTGATGAGCAGTACTTC.

The rearrangement joins TRBV7-6 to TRBJ2-5; the D is unclear. The better agreement between TRBJ2-1 and the DNA end casts doubt on the J call. The CDR3 consists of 13 residues. The germline V gene has CDR1 SGHVS and CDR2 FNYEAQ. In DNA, the CDR3 is TGTGCCAGCAGCTTAGGTTACCAAGAGACCCAGTTCTTC. This gives the protein CASSLGYQETQFF.

This chain connects TRBV7-2 to TRBJ1-3; D ambiguous. CDR1 SGHTA and CDR2 FQGNSA come from the germline V gene. Trimming took 1 base from V and 2 from J, leaving 3 bases between them. The CDR3 sequence is 13 residues long. CDR3 sequence: CASSLGAGNTIYF. The CDR3 nucleotides are TGTGCCAGCAGCTTAGGGGCTGGAAACACCATATATTTT.

This clonotype came up many times. This chain connects TRBV7-6 to TRBJ2-2; D is ambiguous. Per germline, CDR1 SGHVS and CDR2 FNYEAQ. V shed 1 base and J shed 0 bases, with 6 bases lying between them. The CDR3 covers 15 residues. CDR3 loop: CASSLGVANTGELFF. In DNA form, the CDR3 reads TGTGCCAGCAGCTTAGGGGTCGCGAACACCGGGGAGCTGTTTTTT.

The chain carries TRBV12-3 or TRBV12-4 and TRBJ2-3; D is possibly TRBD1 (6 bases). V was trimmed by 6 bases and J by 11 bases, leaving 21 bases between them. The length of the CDR3 is 14 residues. CDR3 protein: CASRLRVGADVQYF. The CDR3, as DNA: TGTGCCAGCAGATTACGGGTGGGGGCAGATGTGCAGTATTTT.

This chain links TRBV11-2 with TRBJ1-1; D unclear. The CDR3 has 15 residues. Germline-derived CDR1 and CDR2 are SGHAT and FQNNGV. V lost 1 base and J lost 0, with 9 bases in between. The CDR3 is CASSLGSFVNTEAFF. The CDR3 DNA follows: TGTGCCAGCAGCTTAGGTTCCTTTGTGAACACTGAAGCTTTCTTT.

This clonotype was observed at least ten times. This sequence joins TRBV5-1 and TRBJ2-7; D assignment may be TRBD1 or TRBD2 (7 bases each). CDR1 is SGHRS and CDR2 is YFSETQ in the germline V gene. V lost 4 bases, J lost 3 bases, and 14 bases lay in between. The CDR3 consists of 14 residues. CDR3 coding DNA: TGCGCCAGCAGCCCAGCGGGACAGAACTACGAGCAGTACTTC. It specifies CASSPAGQNYEQYF.

In the case of this clonotype: A much bigger clone sits one base away, suggesting this may be a read error. V usage is TRBV4-3 and J usage is TRBJ2-3; 8 nucleotides align to TRBD2. Trimming took 1 base from V and 5 from J; bases not matched to a gene: 5. CDR1 is LGHNA, CDR2 YSLEER, per germline. The length of the CDR3 is 15 residues. The CDR3 loop reads CASSQGRGDLDTQYF. The DNA for the CDR3 is TGCGCCAGCAGCCAAGGGCGGGGGGACCTAGATACGCAGTATTTT.

About this clonotype itself: An end of the junction differs from the germline gene, which may be a read error. The V call is TRBV9, the J call TRBJ1-5; D ambiguous. The CDR3 is 14 residues long. Looked up from germline, CDR1 is SGDLS and CDR2 is YYNGEE. The CDR3 loop reads CASSGGNSNRPQHF. The CDR3 DNA sequence: TGTGCCAGCAGCGGCGGAAATAGCAATCGGCCCCAGCATTTT.

This rearrangement joins TRBV7-2 to TRBJ2-5; D unresolved. Per the germline V gene, CDR1 is SGHTA and CDR2 is FQGNSA. V lost 3 bases, J lost 1 base, and 9 bases lay in between. There are 14 residues in the CDR3. The CDR3 region has the DNA TGTGCCAGCAGCTTGTCTGCGGCCCAAGAGACCCAGTACTTC. Translating gives CASSLSAAQETQYF.

In this sample, this clonotype turned up many times. The V call is TRBV2, the J call TRBJ2-3; tentatively, D is TRBD1 (6 bases). This CDR3 has 19 residues. With 6 bases removed from V and 6 bases from J, the gap between germline ends came to 31 bases. Germline CDR1 SNHLY, CDR2 FYNNEI. CDR3 DNA: TGTGCCAGCAGCGGCCTAGTTTCTCAAGGGGGTTCAAGGAGGGATACGCAGTATTTT. Translated: CASSGLVSQGGSRRDTQYF.

This sequence joins TRBV19 and TRBJ1-5, with D possibly being TRBD1 (6 bases). Germline loops: CDR1 LNHDA, CDR2 SQIVND (reference sequence). Trimming removed 6 bases from V and 4 bases from J, with 10 bases in between. The CDR3 extends over 13 amino acids. The CDR3 DNA follows: TGTGCCAGTAGCGGGACAAAGAATCAGCCCCAGCATTTT. This encodes CASSGTKNQPQHF.